This T cell receptor beta chain was sequenced during a study of blood T cell repertoires in COVID-19. The germline gives CDR1 SGDLS, CDR2 YYNGEE. The J segment lost 3 bases and the V segment lost 4 bases, leaving 11 bases of the junction unmatched. The CDR3 consists of 16 residues. This table comes from immunoSEQ multiplex PCR, and its TCRdb copy is limited to in-frame clones, with some not included. The sample contains roughly 60,000 clones, roughly 83% of which appear only once. The chain combines TRBV9 with TRBJ1-1; 8 nucleotides match TRBD1. The clonotype originates from a man between 50 and 59 years old with COVID-19, enrolled during active disease. Sequenced sample: peripheral blood. The CDR3 DNA reads TGTGCCAGCAGCCCAAGTCCAGGGGGCGTCGACACTGAAGCTTTCTTT. Translated: CASSPSPGGVDTEAFF.